Given below is one TCR beta chain in context. The data were obtained in a study of PD-L1 blockade in urothelial cancer. The wider study: Patients went on atezolizumab in about 2014, receiving 1,200 mg intravenously every 3 weeks. Blood was subjected to analysis at 3 weeks (second dose) and 6 weeks following treatment start. Patients' prior chemotherapy regimens numbered 0 to 3. Typically, measured as a median, blood samples had approximately 130,000 T cells.

The V and J ends lost 6 bases and 1 base respectively, with 15 bases between them. In germline, CDR1 is WSHSY, CDR2 SAAADI. The CDR3 sequence is 15 residues long. The repertoire was sequenced with immunoSEQ multiplex PCR; TCRdb's copy has only in-frame clones and lacks some. This table holds about 30,000 clones, around 89% found once. Sample time point: peripheral blood 6 weeks after treatment start. The material sequenced was PBMCs, taken around atezolizumab (anti-PD-L1) treatment. This TCR was sampled from an older man with urothelial cancer. The V and J genes are TRBV10-2 and TRBJ2-5, with a weak D call TRBD2 (6 bases). For the CDR3, the DNA is TGCGCCAGCAGCCTCAGAGCGGGCCGCCAAGAGACCCAGTACTTC. This gives the protein CASSLRAGRQETQYF.